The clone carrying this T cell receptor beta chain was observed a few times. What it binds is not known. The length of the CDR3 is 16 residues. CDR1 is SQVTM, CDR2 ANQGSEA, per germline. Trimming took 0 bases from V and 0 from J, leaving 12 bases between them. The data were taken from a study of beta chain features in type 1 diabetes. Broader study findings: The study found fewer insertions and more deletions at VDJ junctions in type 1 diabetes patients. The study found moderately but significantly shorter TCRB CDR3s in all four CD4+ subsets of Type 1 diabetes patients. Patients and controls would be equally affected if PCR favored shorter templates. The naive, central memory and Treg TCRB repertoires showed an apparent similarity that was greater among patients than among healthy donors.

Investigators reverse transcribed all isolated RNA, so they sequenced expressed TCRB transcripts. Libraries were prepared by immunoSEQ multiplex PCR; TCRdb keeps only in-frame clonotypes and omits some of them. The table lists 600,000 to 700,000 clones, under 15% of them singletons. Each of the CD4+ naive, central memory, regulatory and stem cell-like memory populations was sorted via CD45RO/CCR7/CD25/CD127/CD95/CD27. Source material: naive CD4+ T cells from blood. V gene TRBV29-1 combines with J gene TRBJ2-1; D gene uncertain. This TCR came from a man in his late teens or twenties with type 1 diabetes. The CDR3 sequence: CSVEDLGTYSYNEQFF. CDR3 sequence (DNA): TGCAGCGTTGAAGATCTCGGCACCTACTCCTACAATGAGCAGTTCTTC.